A selection of T cell receptor beta chains follows, all from one sample in a study of cytomegalovirus exposure and HLA in healthy donors. Sequencing was performed with immunoSEQ multiplex PCR; in TCRdb, only in-frame clones are kept and a portion is missing. This table has about 130,000 clones, roughly 84% appearing once. The sequenced material came from PBMCs. The receptors derive from a middle-aged man in good health and CMV-seronegative. Both conserved end residues are part of each CDR3. A D gene is named only where the DNA matches it firmly. Rows give clone size only sometimes, using once, few, many, or a class for an expanded clone.

V gene	D gene	J gene	clone size	CDR3 DNA	CDR3 protein
TRBV5-1	TRBD1	TRBJ2-7	few	TGCGCCAGCAGCCGGCCGGGACAGGGGAGCGAGCAGTACTTC	CASSRPGQGSEQYF
TRBV2	NA	TRBJ2-7	NA	TGTGCCGTTATAGGTGGCAGGGCCTACGAGCAGTACTTC	CAVIGGRAYEQYF
TRBV21-1	NA	TRBJ1-5	NA	TGTGCCAGCGCCCTAGACGGGACTTATTCCGAGGACAATCAGCCCCAGCATTTT	CASALDGTYSEDNQPQHF
TRBV7-6	TRBD2	TRBJ2-1	NA	TGTGCCAGCAGCTTCCGGACTAGCGGGGAGAATGAGCAGTTCTTC	CASSFRTSGENEQFF
TRBV10-2	TRBD2	TRBJ2-5	once	TGCGCCAGTACCTTGGGGGGGTACCAAGAGACCCAGTACTTC	CASTLGGYQETQYF
TRBV21-1	NA	TRBJ1-5	NA	TGTGCCAGCAGCAAAATTAGCCAACCGGGACAGGGGGCCTATGGCAATCAGCCCCAGCATTTT	CASSKISQPGQGAYGNQPQHF
TRBV4-1	TRBD1	TRBJ1-5	NA	TGCGCCAGCAGCCAAGAGGCGACAGGGGAACTGCCCCAGCATTTT	CASSQEATGELPQHF
TRBV5-1	TRBD1	TRBJ2-5	NA	TGCGCCAGCAGCTCCTACGGGACAGACCAAGAGACCCAGTACTTC	CASSSYGTDQETQYF
TRBV28	TRBD2	TRBJ2-3	once	TGTGCCAGCTGTCCCGGGGGGAGCACAGATACGCAGTATTTT	CASCPGGSTDTQYF
TRBV5-4	TRBD2	TRBJ2-2	NA	TGTGCCAGCAGTAGAACTAGCGGGGGGCAGACCGGGGAGCTGTTTTTT	CASSRTSGGQTGELFF
TRBV10-2	TRBD2	TRBJ2-7	NA	TGCGCCAGCTCGGGGGGGGCCCACGAGCAGTACTTC	CASSGGAHEQYF
TRBV10-2	NA	TRBJ1-5	NA	TGCGCCAGCAGTGAAATAGGAGGACAGCCCCAGCATTTT	CASSEIGGQPQHF
TRBV19	TRBD1	TRBJ1-2	NA	TGTGCCAGTAGTACGCTTGGGGGGACAGTCTTC	CASSTLGGTVF
TRBV7-2	NA	TRBJ2-5	few	TGTGCCAGCAGCTTCCTAGGATCGGAGACCCAGTACTTC	CASSFLGSETQYF
TRBV18	TRBD2	TRBJ2-3	NA	TGTGCCAGCTCAACTAGCGGGGTCACAGATACGCAGTATTTT	CASSTSGVTDTQYF
TRBV19	TRBD1	TRBJ2-5	NA	TGTGCCAGTAGTATGACAGGGCCGGTCGAGACCCAGTACTTC	CASSMTGPVETQYF
TRBV4-3	NA	TRBJ2-1	NA	TGCGCCAGCAGCCAAGTACAGGAGCTCTCCTACAATGAGCAGTTCTTC	CASSQVQELSYNEQFF
TRBV29-1	TRBD2	TRBJ2-3	NA	TGCAGCGTTGAAGATCTCCCTAGCGGGGGGCGTGATACGCAGTATTTT	CSVEDLPSGGRDTQYF
TRBV6-1	TRBD2	TRBJ2-5	few	TGTGCCAGCAGTGAACCACGGGGAGGGGTCGGAGAGACCCAGTACTTC	CASSEPRGGVGETQYF
TRBV19	NA	TRBJ1-1	NA	TGTGCCAGTAGTATTAACAGGGCGACTGAAGCTTTCTTT	CASSINRATEAFF
TRBV11-2	NA	TRBJ1-1	NA	TGTGCCAGCAGTCTATTGATACAGGGCACTGAAGCTTTCTTT	CASSLLIQGTEAFF
TRBV6-5	NA	TRBJ1-2	NA	TGTGCCAGCACCACGGGGACATTCCCTCGCGGCTACACCTTC	CASTTGTFPRGYTF
TRBV2	NA	TRBJ1-4	NA	TGTGCCAGCACCGAGGCAGGGTTTGTGGAAAAACTGTTTTTT	CASTEAGFVEKLFF
TRBV29-1	TRBD1	TRBJ2-2	few	TGCAGCGTTACAACAGGGGGCGGGCCCGGGGAGCTGTTTTTT	CSVTTGGGPGELFF
TRBV19	NA	TRBJ2-3	few	TGTGCCAGTAGTATAGATCTTAGCACAGATACGCAGTATTTT	CASSIDLSTDTQYF
TRBV14	NA	TRBJ2-7	few	TGTGCCAGCAGCTCCCCCCTATGGGCTCACGAGCAGTACTTC	CASSSPLWAHEQYF